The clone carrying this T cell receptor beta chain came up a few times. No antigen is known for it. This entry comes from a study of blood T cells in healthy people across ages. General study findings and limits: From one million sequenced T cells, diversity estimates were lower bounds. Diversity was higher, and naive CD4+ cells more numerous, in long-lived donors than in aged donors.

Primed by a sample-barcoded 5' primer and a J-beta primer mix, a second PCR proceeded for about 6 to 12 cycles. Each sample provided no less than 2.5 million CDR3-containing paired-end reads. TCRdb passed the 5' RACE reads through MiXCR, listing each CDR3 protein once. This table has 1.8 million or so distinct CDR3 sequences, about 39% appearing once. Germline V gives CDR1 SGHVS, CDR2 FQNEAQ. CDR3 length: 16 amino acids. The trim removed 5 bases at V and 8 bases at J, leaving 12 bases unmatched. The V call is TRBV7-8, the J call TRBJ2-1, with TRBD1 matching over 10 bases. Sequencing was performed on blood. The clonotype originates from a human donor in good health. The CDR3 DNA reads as TGTGCCAGCAGCCCATACAACCGGGACAGGGGACATGAGCAGTTCTTC. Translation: CASSPYNRDRGHEQFF. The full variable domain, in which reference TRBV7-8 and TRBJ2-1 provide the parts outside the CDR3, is GAGVSQSPRYKVAKRGQDVALRCDPISGHVSLFWYQQALGQGPEFLTYFQNEAQLDKSGLPSDRFFAERPEGSVSTLKIQRTQQEDSAVYLCASSPYNRDRGHEQFFGPGTRLTVL.